This T cell receptor beta chain came from a study of T cell repertoires in cytomegalovirus infection. From the reads, TCRdb called clonotypes with MiXCR, one entry per CDR3 protein. The sample lists some 350,000 distinct CDR3 sequences, 29% seen once, with 20% in the top ten. The germline V and J ends were trimmed by 8 bases and 0 bases, with 13 bases remaining between them. Germline lookup yields CDR1 MNHEY and CDR2 SVGEGT. The CDR3 covers 14 residues. General observations from the study: People with CMV and the relevant HLA were identified by cumulative public TCR beta family frequency. Dominant in the ex vivo response were TCR beta clonotypes restricted by HLA-C and specific for CMV.

Concerning this clonotype itself: Antigen specificity is unknown.

The receptor was isolated from a human donor in good health (CMV status not recorded). Some clones in this sample may be carry-over from other donors' samples. The sequencing here drew on cultured PBMCs, taken from culture after CMV antigen stimulation. This sequence joins TRBV6-2 or TRBV6-3 and TRBJ1-1; D perhaps matches TRBD1 (5 bases). The CDR3 sequence: CASCPGTMNTEAFF. The CDR3 DNA is TGTGCCAGCTGCCCAGGGACGATGAACACTGAAGCTTTCTTT.